This T cell receptor beta chain is drawn from a study of T cells after somatic rescue of genetic block. After removal of 4 bases from V and 2 bases from J, the junction contained 5 bases not matched to a gene. The CDR3 has 14 residues. Germline lookup yields CDR1 SGHRS and CDR2 YFSETQ. TCRdb's table, derived via immunoSEQ multiplex PCR, lists solely in-frame clones and lacks some. The table has about 14,000 clones, around 76% seen once. This clonotype was obtained from a boy younger than 18. Sequenced sample: peripheral blood mononuclear cells (PBMCs). The chain links TRBV5-1 to TRBJ2-7; the match to TRBD1 covers 8 bases. CDR3 sequence reads: CASSPDRAPYEQYF. The CDR3 bases are TGCGCCAGCAGCCCGGACAGGGCCCCCTACGAGCAGTACTTC.